This entry features one T cell receptor (beta chain) sequence. The germline gives CDR1 SGHTS, CDR2 YDEGEE. This CDR3 contains 16 residues. V lost 4 bases, J lost 1 base, and 15 bases lay in between. This sample was included in a study of T cell responses to AZD1222 COVID-19 vaccine. Some clones are missing from TCRdb's copy, which holds only in-frame ones; the method was immunoSEQ multiplex PCR. The data show some 98,000 clones, roughly 84% seen once. The chain uses TRBV5-8 and TRBJ1-5; possibly TRBD1 for D (6 bases). Material: peripheral blood, obtained on day 0 of AZD1222 vaccination. The clonotype was recovered from an adult in good health. CDR3 sequence: CASSRGGVGSNQPQHF. CDR3 sequence (DNA): TGTGCCAGCAGCCGAGGGGGGGTCGGGAGCAATCAGCCCCAGCATTTT.